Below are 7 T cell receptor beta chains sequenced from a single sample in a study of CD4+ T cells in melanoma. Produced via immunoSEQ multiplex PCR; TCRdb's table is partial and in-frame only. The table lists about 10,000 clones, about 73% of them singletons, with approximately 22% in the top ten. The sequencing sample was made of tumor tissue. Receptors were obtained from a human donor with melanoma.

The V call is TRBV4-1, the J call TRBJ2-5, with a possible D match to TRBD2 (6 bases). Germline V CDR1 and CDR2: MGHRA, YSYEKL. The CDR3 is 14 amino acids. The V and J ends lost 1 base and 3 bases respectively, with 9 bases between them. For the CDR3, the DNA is TGCGCCAGCAGCCAAGGGGGACTTGAAGAGACCCAGTACTTC. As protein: CASSQGGLEETQYF.

For the CDR3, the DNA is TGTGCCAGCACGGGACAGGCGGCTACAGATACGCAGTATTTT. Protein: CASTGQAATDTQYF. V is TRBV6-1 and J is TRBJ2-3; 8 bases line up with TRBD1. V was clipped by 7 bases and J by 3 bases; unmatched bases: 6. This CDR3 region has 14 residues. Germline V lookup: CDR1 MNHNS, CDR2 SASEGT.

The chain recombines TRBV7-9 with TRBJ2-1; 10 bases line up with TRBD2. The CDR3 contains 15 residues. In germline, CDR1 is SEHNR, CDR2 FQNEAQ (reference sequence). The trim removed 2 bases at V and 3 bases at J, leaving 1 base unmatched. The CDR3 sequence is CASSLLAGVYNEQFF. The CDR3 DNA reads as TGTGCCAGCAGCTTACTAGCGGGGGTCTACAATGAGCAGTTCTTC.

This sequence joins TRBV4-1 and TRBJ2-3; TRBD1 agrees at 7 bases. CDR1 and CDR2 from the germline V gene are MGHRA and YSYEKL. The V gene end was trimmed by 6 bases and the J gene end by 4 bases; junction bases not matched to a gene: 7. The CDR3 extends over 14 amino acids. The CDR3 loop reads CASRRQGPADTQYF. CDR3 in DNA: TGCGCCAGCAGAAGACAGGGTCCTGCAGATACGCAGTATTTT.

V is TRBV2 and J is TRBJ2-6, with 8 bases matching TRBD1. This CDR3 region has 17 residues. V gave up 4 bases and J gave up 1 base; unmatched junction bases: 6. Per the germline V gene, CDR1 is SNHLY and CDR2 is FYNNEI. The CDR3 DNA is TGTGCCAGCAGTGCCCCAGGGGGCGGGTCTGGGGCCAACGTCCTGACTTTC. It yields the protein CASSAPGGGSGANVLTF.

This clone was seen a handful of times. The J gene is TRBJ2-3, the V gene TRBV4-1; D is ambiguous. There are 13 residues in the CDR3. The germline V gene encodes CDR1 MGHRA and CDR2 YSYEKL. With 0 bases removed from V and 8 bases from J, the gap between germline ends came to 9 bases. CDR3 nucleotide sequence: TGCGCCAGCAGCCAAGACCCCGCCCCTACGCAGTATTTT. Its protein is CASSQDPAPTQYF.

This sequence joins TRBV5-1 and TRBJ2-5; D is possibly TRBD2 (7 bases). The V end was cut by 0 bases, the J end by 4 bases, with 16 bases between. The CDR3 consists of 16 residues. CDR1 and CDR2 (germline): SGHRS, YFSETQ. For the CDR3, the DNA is TGCGCCAGCAGCTTGGAGTTCGTAGGGGGGGTAGAGACCCAGTACTTC. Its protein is CASSLEFVGGVETQYF.